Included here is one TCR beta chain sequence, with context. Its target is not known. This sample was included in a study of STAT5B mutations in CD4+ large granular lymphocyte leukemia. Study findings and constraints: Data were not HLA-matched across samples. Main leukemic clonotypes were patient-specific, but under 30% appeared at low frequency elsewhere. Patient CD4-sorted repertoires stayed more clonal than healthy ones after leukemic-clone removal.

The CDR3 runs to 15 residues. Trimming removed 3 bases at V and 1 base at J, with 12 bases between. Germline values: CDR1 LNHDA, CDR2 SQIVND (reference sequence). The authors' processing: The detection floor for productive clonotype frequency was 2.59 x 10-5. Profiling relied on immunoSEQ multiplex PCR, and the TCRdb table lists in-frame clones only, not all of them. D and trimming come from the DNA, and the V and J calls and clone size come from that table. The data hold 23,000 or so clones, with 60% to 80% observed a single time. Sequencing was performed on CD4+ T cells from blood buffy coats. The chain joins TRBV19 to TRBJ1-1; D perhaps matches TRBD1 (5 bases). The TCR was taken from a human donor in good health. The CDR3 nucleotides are TGTGCCAGTAGTATTGCAGGGAGTCCGAACACTGAAGCTTTCTTT. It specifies CASSIAGSPNTEAFF.